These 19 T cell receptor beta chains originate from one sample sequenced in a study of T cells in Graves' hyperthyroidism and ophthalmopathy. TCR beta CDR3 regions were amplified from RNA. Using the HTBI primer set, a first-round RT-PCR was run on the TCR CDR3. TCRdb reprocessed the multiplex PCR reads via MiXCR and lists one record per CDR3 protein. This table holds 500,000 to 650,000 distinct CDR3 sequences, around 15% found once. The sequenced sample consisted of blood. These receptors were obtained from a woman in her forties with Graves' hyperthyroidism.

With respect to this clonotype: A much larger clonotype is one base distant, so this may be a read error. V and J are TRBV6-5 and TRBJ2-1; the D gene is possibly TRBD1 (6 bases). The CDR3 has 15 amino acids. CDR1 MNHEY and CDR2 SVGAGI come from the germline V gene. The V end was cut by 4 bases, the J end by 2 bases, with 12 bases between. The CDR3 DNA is TGTGCCAGCAGTTGCGAGACAGGAGCCTACAATGAGCAGTTCTTC. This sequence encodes CASSCETGAYNEQFF.

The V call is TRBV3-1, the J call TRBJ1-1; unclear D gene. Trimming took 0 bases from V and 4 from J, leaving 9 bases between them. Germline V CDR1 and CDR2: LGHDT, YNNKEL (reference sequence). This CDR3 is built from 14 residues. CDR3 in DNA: TGTGCCAGCAGCCAAGATAGTTTGAGCACTGAAGCTTTCTTT. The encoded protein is CASSQDSLSTEAFF.

The CDR3 nucleotides read TGTGCCAGCAGGGACCTATTAAAGAACAATGAGCAGTTCTTC. This codes for CASRDLLKNNEQFF. V usage is TRBV6-2 or TRBV6-3 and J usage is TRBJ2-1; D not resolved. Germline CDR1 is MNHEY and CDR2 is SVGEGT. The CDR3 covers 14 residues. The V end lost 6 bases, the J end lost 5 bases, and 14 bases lay between the germline ends.

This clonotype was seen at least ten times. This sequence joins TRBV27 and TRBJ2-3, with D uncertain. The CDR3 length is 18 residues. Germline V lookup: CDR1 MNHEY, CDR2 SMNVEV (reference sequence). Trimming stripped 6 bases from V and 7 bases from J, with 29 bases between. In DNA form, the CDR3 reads TGTGCCAGCAGCAGTGGGAATGGGTTAATCGGCAGCAGGAATACGCAGTATTTT. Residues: CASSSGNGLIGSRNTQYF.

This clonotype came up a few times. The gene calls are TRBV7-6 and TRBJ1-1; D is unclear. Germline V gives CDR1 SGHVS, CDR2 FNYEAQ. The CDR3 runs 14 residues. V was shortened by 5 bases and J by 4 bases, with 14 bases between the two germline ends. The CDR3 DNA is TGTGCCAGCAGCACGAACACGGTCGTCACTGAAGCTTTCTTT. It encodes CASSTNTVVTEAFF.

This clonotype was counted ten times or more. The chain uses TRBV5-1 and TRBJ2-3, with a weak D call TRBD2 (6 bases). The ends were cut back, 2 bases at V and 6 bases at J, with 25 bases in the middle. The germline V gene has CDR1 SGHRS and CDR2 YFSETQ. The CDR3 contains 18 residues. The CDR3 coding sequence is TGCGCCAGCAGCTTTCCCTCCTTAGGAGGGGAGGATATGGATACGCAGTATTTT. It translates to CASSFPSLGGEDMDTQYF.

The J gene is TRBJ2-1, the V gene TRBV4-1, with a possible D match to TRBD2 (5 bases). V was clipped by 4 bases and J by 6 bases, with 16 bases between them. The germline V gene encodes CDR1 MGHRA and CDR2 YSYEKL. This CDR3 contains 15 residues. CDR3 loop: CASSPDEGVGNEQFF. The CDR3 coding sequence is TGCGCCAGCAGCCCAGATGAGGGAGTGGGCAATGAGCAGTTCTTC.

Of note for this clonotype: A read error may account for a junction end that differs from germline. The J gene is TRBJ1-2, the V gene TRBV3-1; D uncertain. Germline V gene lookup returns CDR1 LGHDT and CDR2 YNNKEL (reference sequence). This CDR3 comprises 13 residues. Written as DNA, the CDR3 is TGTGCCAACAGCCAAGTACAAGCTTCTGGCTACACCTTC. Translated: CANSQVQASGYTF.

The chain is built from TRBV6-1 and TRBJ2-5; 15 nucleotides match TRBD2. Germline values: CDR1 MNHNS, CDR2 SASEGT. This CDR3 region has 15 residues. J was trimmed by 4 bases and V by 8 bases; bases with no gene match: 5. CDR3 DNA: TGTGCCAGCCCACCGGGACTAGCGGGAGGAGAGACCCAGTACTTC. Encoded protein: CASPPGLAGGETQYF.

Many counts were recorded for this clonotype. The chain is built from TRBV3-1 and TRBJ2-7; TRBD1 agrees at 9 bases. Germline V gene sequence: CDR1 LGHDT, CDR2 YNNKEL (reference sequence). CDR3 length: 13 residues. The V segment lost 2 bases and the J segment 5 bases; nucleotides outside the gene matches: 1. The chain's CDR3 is CASSQRTGDEQYF. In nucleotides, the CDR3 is TGTGCCAGCAGCCAACGGACAGGGGACGAGCAGTACTTC.

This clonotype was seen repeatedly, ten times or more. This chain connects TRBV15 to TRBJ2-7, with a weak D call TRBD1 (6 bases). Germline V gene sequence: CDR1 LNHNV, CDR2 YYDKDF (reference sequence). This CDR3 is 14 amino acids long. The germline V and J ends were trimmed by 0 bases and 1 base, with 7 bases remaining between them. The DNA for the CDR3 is TGTGCCACCAGCAGAGATACAGGGTCCTACGAGCAGTACTTC. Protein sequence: CATSRDTGSYEQYF.

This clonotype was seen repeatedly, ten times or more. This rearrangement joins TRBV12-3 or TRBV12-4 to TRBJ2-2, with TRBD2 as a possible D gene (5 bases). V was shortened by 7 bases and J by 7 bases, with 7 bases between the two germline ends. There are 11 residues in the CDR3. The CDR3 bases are TGTGCCAGCACCCGGGACGGGGAGCTGTTTTTT. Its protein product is CASTRDGELFF.

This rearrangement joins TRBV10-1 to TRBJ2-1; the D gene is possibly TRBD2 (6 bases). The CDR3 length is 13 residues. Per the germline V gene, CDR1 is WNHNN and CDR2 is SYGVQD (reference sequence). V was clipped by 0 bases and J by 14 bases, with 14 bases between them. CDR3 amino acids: CASSESPGVEEFF. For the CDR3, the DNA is TGCGCCAGCAGTGAGTCTCCGGGAGTAGAGGAGTTCTTC.

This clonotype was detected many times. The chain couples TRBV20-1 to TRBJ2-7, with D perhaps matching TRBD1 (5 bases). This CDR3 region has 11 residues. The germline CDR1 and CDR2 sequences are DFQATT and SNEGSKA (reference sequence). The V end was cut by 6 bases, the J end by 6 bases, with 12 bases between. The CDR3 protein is CSAGARVEQYF. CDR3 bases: TGCAGTGCCGGAGCCAGGGTCGAGCAGTACTTC.

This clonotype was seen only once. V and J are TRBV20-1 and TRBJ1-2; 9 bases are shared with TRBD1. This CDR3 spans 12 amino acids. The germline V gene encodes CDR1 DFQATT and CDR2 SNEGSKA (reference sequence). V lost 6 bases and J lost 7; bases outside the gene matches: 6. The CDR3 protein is CSAPGQGPGYTF. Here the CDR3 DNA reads TGCAGTGCCCCGGGACAGGGCCCTGGCTACACCTTC.

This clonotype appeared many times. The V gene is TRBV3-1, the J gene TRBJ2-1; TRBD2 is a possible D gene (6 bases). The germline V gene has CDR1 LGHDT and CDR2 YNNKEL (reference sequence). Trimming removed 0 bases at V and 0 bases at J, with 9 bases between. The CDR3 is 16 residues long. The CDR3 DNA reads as TGTGCCAGCAGCCAAGAAGGACTAAGCTCCTACAATGAGCAGTTCTTC. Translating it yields CASSQEGLSSYNEQFF.

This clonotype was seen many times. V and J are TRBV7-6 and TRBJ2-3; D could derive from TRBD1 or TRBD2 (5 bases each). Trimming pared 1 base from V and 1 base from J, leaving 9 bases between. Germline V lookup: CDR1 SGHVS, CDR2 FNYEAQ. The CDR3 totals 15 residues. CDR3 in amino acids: CASSLVRGGTDTQYF. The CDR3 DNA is TGTGCCAGCAGCTTAGTAAGGGGAGGCACAGATACGCAGTATTTT. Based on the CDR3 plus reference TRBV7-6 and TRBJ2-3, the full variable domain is GAGVSQSPRYKVTKRGQDVALRCDPISGHVSLYWYRQALGQGPEFLTYFNYEAQQDKSGLPNDRFSAERPEGSISTLTIQRTEQRDSAMYRCASSLVRGGTDTQYFGPGTRLTVL.

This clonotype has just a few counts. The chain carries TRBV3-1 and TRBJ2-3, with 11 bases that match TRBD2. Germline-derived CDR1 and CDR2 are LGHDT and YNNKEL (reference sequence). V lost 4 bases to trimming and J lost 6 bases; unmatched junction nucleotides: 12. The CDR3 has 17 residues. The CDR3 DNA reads TGTGCCAGCAGCCGGGGACTAGCGGAGCATGGGTATGATACGCAGTATTTT. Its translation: CASSRGLAEHGYDTQYF.

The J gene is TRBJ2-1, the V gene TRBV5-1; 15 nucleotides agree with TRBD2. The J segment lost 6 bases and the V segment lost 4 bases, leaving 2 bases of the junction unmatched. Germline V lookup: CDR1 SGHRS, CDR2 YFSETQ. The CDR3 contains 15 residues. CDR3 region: CASSGLAGGVNEQFF. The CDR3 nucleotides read TGCGCCAGCAGCGGACTAGCGGGAGGGGTCAATGAGCAGTTCTTC. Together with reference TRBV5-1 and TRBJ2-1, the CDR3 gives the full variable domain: KAGVTQTPRYLIKTRGQQVTLSCSPISGHRSVSWYQQTPGQGLQFLFEYFSETQRNKGNFPGRFSGRQFSNSRSEMNVSTLELGDSALYLCASSGLAGGVNEQFFGPGTRLTVL.